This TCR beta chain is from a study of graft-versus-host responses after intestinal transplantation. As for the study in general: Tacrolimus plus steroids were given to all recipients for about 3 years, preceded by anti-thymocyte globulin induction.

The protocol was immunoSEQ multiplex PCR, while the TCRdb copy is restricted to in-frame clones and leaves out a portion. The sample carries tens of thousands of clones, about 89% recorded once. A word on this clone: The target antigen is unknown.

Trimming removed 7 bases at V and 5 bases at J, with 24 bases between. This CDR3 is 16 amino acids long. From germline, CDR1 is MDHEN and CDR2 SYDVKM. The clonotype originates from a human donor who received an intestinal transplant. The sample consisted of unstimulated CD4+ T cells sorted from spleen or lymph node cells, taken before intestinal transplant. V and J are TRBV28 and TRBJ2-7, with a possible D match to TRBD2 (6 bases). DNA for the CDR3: TGTGCCAGCACTAAGGTAACAGGAGGGCCGAGGAACGAGCAGTACTTC. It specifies CASTKVTGGPRNEQYF.